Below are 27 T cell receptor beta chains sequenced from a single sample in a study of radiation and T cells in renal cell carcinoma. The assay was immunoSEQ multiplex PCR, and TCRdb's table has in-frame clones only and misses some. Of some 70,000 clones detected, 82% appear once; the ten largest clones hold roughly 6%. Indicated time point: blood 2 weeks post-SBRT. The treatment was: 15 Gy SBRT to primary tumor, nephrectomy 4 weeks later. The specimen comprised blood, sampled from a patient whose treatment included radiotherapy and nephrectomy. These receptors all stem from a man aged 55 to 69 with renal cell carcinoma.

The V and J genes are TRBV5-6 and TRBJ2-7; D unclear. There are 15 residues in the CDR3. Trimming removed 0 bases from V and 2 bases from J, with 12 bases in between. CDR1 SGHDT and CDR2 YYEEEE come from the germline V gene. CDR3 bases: TGTGCCAGCAGCTTGGCCAGCCTGGCCCCCTACGAGCAGTACTTC. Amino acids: CASSLASLAPYEQYF.

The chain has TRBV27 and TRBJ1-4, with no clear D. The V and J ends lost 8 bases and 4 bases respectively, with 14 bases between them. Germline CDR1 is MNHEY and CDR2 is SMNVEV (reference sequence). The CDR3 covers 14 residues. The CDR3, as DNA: TGTGCCAGCGCCCACGGGTCCCTTAATGAAAAACTGTTTTTT. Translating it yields CASAHGSLNEKLFF.

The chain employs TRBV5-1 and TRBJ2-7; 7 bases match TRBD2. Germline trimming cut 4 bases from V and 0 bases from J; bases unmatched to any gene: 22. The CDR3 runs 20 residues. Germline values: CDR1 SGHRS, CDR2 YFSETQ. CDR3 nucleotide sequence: TGCGCCAGCAGCCCGGGGGGACGGGCCAGCGGGACGGGGACCTCCTACGAGCAGTACTTC. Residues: CASSPGGRASGTGTSYEQYF.

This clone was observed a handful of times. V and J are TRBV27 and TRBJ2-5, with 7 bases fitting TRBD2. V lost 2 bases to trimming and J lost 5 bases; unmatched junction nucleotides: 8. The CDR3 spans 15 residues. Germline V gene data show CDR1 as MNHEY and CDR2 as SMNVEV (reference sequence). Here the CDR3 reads CASSLGGGPFETQYF. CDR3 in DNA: TGTGCCAGCAGTTTAGGGGGAGGGCCTTTCGAGACCCAGTACTTC.

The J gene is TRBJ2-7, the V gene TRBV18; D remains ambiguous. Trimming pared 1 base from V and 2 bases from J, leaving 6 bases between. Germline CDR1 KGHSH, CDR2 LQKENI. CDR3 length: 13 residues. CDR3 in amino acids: CASSPREAYEQYF. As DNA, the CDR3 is TGTGCCAGCTCACCACGCGAGGCCTACGAGCAGTACTTC.

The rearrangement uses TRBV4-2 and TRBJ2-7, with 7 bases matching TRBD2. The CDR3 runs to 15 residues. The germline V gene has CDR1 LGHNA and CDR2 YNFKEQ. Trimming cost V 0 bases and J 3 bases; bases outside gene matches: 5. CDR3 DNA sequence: TGTGCCAGCAGCCAAGAAATCCGGGACTACTACGAGCAGTACTTC. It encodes CASSQEIRDYYEQYF.

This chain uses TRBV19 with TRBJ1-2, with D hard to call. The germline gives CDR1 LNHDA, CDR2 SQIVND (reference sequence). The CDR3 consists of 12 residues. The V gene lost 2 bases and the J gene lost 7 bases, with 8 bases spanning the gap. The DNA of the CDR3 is TGTGCCAGTAGTATATCCTCCCGTGGCTACACCTTC. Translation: CASSISSRGYTF.

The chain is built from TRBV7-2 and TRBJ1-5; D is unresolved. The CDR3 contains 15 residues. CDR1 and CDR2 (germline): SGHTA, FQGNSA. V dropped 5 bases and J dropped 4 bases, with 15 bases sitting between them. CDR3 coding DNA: TGTGCCAGCAGCCCCTACGGGCCTCAAAATCAGCCCCAGCATTTT. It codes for CASSPYGPQNQPQHF.

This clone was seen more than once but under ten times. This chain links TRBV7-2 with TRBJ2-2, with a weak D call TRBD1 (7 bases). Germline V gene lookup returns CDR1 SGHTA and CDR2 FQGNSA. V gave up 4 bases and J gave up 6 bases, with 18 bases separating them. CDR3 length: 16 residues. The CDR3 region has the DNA TGTGCCAGCAGCTCCTTCCAGACCAGGGGGGCCGGGGAGCTGTTTTTT. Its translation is CASSSFQTRGAGELFF.

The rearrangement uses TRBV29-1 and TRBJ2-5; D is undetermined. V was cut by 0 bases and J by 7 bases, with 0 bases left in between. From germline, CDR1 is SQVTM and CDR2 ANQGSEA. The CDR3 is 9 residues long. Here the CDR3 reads CSVEETQYF. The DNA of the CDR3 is TGCAGCGTTGAAGAGACCCAGTACTTC.

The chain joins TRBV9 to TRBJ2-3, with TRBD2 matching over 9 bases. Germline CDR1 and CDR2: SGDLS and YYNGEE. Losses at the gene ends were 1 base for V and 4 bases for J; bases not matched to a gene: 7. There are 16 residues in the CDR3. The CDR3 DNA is TGTGCCAGCAGCGTATTAGCGGGAGACATTCCAGATACGCAGTATTTT. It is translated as CASSVLAGDIPDTQYF.

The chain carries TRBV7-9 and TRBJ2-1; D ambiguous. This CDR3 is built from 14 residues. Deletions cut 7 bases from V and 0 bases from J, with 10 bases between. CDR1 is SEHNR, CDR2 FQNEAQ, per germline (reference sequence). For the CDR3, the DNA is TGTGCCAGCACCTTCTCTAGCTCCTACAATGAGCAGTTCTTC. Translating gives CASTFSSSYNEQFF.

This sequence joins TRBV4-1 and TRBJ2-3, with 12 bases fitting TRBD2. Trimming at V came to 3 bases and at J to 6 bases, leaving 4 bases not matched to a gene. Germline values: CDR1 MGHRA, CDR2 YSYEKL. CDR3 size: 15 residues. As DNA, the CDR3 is TGCGCCAGCAGCCATTCTAGCGGGAGGGGGGATACGCAGTATTTT. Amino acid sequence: CASSHSSGRGDTQYF.

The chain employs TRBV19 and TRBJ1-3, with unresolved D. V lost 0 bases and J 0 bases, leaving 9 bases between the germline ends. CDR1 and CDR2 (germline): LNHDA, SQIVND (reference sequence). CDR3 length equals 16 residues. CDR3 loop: CASSIDFRSSGNTIYF. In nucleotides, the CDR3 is TGTGCCAGTAGTATAGATTTCCGGAGCTCTGGAAACACCATATATTTT.

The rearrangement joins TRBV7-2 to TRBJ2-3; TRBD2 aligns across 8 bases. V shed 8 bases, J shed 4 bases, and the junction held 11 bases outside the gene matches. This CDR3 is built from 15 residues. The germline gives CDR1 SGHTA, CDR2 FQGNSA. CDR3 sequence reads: CASSGAGESSDTQYF. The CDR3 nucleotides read TGTGCCAGCTCCGGAGCGGGAGAGTCGTCAGATACGCAGTATTTT.

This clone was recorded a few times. In DNA, the CDR3 is TGTGCCAGCAGCTTGTGGGGGACCTACTACAATGAGCAGTTCTTC. Translating it yields CASSLWGTYYNEQFF. The chain employs TRBV5-6 and TRBJ2-1; either TRBD1 or TRBD2 may supply D (5 bases each). There are 15 residues in the CDR3. Per the germline V gene, CDR1 is SGHDT and CDR2 is YYEEEE. Trimming removed 1 base at V and 3 bases at J, with 11 bases between.

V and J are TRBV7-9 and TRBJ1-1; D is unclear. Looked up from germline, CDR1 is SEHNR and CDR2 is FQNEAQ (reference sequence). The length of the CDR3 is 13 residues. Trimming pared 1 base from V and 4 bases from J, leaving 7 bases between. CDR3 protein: CASSLGGLTEAFF. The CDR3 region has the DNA TGTGCCAGCAGCTTAGGAGGGCTCACTGAAGCTTTCTTT.

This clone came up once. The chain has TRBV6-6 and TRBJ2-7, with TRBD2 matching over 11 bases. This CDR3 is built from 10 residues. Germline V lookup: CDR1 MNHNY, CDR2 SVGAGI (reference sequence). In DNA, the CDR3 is TGTGGTAGCGGGAGGGCCAAGCAGTACTTC. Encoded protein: CGSGRAKQYF.

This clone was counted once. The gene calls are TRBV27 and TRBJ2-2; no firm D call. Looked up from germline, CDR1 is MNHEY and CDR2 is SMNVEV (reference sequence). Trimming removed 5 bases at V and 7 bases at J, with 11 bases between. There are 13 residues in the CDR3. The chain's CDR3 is CASSPKSGGELFF. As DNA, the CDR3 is TGTGCCAGCAGTCCAAAATCAGGCGGGGAGCTGTTTTTT.

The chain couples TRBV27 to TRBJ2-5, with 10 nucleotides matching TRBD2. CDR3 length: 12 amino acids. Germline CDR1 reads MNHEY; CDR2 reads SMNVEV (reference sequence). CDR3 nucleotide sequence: TGTGCAAGCGGGAGGGGCGTTGAGACCCAGTACTTC. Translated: CASGRGVETQYF.

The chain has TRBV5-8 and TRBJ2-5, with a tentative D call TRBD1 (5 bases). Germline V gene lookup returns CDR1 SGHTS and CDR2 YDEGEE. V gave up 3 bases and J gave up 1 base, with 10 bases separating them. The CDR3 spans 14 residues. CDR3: CASSSLDSQETQYF. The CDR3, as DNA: TGTGCCAGCAGCTCCCTAGACAGCCAAGAGACCCAGTACTTC. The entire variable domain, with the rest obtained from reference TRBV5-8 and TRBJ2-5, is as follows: EAGVTQSPTHLIKTRGQQATLRCSPISGHTSVYWYQQALGLGLQFLLWYDEGEERNRGNFPPRFSGRQFPNYSSELNVNALELEDSALYLCASSSLDSQETQYFGPGTRLLVL.

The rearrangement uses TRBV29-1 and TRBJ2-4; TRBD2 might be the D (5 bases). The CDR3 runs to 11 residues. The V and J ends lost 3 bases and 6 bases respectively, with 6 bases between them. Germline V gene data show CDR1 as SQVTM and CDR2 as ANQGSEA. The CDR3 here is CSVDRGNIQYF. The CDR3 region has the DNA TGCAGCGTTGATCGGGGAAACATTCAGTACTTC.

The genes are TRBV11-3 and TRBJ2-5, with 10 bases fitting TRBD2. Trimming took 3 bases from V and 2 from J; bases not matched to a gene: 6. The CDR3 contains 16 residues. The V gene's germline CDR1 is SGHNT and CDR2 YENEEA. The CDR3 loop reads CASSFLLAGNQETQYF. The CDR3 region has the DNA TGTGCCAGCAGCTTTCTACTAGCGGGAAATCAAGAGACCCAGTACTTC.

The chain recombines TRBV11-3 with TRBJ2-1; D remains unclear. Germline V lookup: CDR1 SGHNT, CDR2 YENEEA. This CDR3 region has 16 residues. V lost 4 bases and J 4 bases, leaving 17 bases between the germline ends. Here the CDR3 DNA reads TGTGCCAGCAGCTCTCGCGATAGCCCCGTATACAATGAGCAGTTCTTC. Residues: CASSSRDSPVYNEQFF.

The DNA for the CDR3 is TGTGCCAGCAGTTACGGGGTAGCGGGAGGGACCCAGTACTTC. Its translation: CASSYGVAGGTQYF. The V and J genes are TRBV6-5 and TRBJ2-5, with 10 bases aligning to TRBD2. Germline V lookup: CDR1 MNHEY, CDR2 SVGAGI. J lost 7 bases, V lost 2 bases, and 4 bases had no gene match. The CDR3 extends over 14 amino acids.

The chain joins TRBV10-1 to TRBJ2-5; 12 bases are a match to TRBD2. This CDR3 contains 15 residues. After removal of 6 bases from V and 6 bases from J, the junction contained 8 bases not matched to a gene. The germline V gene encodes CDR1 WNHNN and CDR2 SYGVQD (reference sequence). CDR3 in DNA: TGCGCCAGCAGCCCCACCCTAGCGGGAGGGAAGACCCAGTACTTC. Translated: CASSPTLAGGKTQYF.

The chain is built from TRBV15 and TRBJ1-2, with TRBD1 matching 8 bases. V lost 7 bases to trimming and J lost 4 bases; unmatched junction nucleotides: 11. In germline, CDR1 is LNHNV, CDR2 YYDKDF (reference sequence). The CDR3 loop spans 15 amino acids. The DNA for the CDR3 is TGTGCCACCAACCAGATCGGACAGGGAACCTATGGCTACACCTTC. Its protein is CATNQIGQGTYGYTF.